This TCR beta chain was identified during a study of control samples from healthy donors and cancer patients. TCRdb keeps only in-frame clones here, not all; method: immunoSEQ multiplex PCR. The table includes roughly 180,000 clones, roughly 93% detected once. Germline V lookup: CDR1 WNHNN, CDR2 SYGVQD (reference sequence). The CDR3 has 13 amino acids. V gave up 3 bases and J gave up 0 bases, with 5 bases separating them. The clonotype originates from a woman in her sixties or seventies in good health. The chain carries TRBV10-1 and TRBJ1-1, with D hard to call. The source material was blood. The CDR3, as DNA: TGCGCCAGCAGTGAAAGTATGAACACTGAAGCTTTCTTT. Protein sequence: CASSESMNTEAFF.